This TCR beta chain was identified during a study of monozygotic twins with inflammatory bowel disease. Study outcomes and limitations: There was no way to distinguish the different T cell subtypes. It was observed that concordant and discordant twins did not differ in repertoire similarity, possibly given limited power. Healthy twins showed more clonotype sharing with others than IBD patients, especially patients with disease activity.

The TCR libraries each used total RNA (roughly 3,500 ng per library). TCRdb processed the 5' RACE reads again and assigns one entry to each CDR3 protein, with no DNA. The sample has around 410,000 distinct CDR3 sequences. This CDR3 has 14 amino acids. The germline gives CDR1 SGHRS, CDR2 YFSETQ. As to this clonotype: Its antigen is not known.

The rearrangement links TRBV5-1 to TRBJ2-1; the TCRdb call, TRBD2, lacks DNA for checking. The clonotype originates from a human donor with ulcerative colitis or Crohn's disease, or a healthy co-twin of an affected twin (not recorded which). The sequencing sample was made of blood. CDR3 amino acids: CASSLGGTNNEQFF.